The 6 T cell receptor beta chains listed next were all sequenced from one sample in a study of response to subunit inactivated influenza vaccine. From the RT-PCR reads, TCRdb called clonotypes with MiXCR, one entry per CDR3 protein. This table holds roughly 570,000 distinct CDR3 sequences, under 15% found once. Sample: PBMCs from blood, taken roughly 46 days after vaccination. Every receptor here comes from a man aged 50 to 60 who received an inactivated influenza vaccine.

In this sample, this clonotype turned up a few times. The rearrangement joins TRBV29-1 to TRBJ2-2, with 12 bases fitting TRBD2. Germline V gene data show CDR1 as SQVTM and CDR2 as ANQGSEA. The length of the CDR3 is 14 residues. Unmatched junction bases numbered 6, after V lost 7 bases and J lost 6 bases. CDR3 DNA sequence: TGCAGCGCCCGACTAGCGGGAGTGGCCGGGGAGCTGTTTTTT. Translated, it gives CSARLAGVAGELFF.

The sample holds a few counts of this clonotype. The genes are TRBV12-3 or TRBV12-4 and TRBJ2-1; 8 nucleotides line up with TRBD2. This CDR3 has 13 amino acids. Trimming at V came to 3 bases and at J to 9 bases, leaving 4 bases not matched to a gene. This chain's CDR3 is CASSFGLAGEQFF. CDR3 coding DNA: TGTGCCAGCAGTTTTGGACTAGCTGGTGAGCAGTTCTTC.

The chain couples TRBV25-1 to TRBJ2-7; D gene ambiguous. CDR1 is MGHDK, CDR2 SYGVNS, per germline. CDR3 length equals 15 residues. V gave up 3 bases and J gave up 2 bases, with 14 bases separating them. The CDR3 protein is CASSDPFGRPYEQYF. Written as DNA, the CDR3 is TGTGCCAGCAGTGATCCTTTTGGCAGGCCCTACGAGCAGTACTTC.

This clonotype was found many times. V is TRBV3-1 and J is TRBJ2-3, with D unresolved. Trimming took 2 bases from V and 8 from J, leaving 11 bases between them. This CDR3 is 13 amino acids long. Germline CDR1 LGHDT, CDR2 YNNKEL (reference sequence). The CDR3 DNA sequence: TGTGCCAGCAGCCAAAACCCTCATGGTACGCAGTATTTT. Protein: CASSQNPHGTQYF.

This clonotype has only a few counts. The chain uses TRBV5-5 and TRBJ1-1; tentative D call: TRBD1 (6 bases). The CDR3 spans 13 residues. V was trimmed by 5 bases and J by 6 bases, leaving 14 bases between them. Germline CDR1 is SGHKS and CDR2 is YYEKEE (reference sequence). The CDR3 DNA is TGTGCCAGCAGTCCAGTAAGGGGGGCTGAAGCTTTCTTT. It encodes CASSPVRGAEAFF.

V and J are TRBV5-1 and TRBJ2-7; possible D gene TRBD1, 6 bases. This CDR3 comprises 15 residues. V lost 2 bases to trimming and J lost 2 bases, with 14 bases between them. From germline, CDR1 is SGHRS and CDR2 YFSETQ. CDR3 bases: TGCGCCAGCAGCTTTAGCCGACAGGCACCCTACGAGCAGTACTTC. This gives the protein CASSFSRQAPYEQYF.